Following are 8 T cell receptor beta chains from one sample sequenced in a study of blood T cell repertoires in COVID-19. Using immunoSEQ multiplex PCR, the repertoire was profiled, and TCRdb retains in-frame clones only, with some absent. The sample has about 270,000 clones; around 82% are singletons. Sequencing was carried out using peripheral blood. Receptors were obtained from a woman between 18 and 29 years old with acute or convalescent COVID-19.

The chain links TRBV9 to TRBJ1-1, with TRBD1 matching over 8 bases. The germline gives CDR1 SGDLS, CDR2 YYNGEE. CDR3 length equals 18 residues. V shed 1 base, J shed 3 bases, and the junction held 14 bases outside the gene matches. The DNA of the CDR3 is TGTGCCAGCAGCGTATCTAGCCAGGGGGGACAGGTGGACACTGAAGCTTTCTTT. It encodes CASSVSSQGGQVDTEAFF.

The genes are TRBV13 and TRBJ2-1; the match to TRBD2 covers 9 bases. V lost 5 bases and J lost 0; bases outside the gene matches: 5. CDR3 length equals 16 residues. Germline CDR1 is PRHDT and CDR2 is FYEKMQ (reference sequence). The CDR3 DNA is TGTGCCAGCAGCCTGCAACTAGCGGGCTCCTACAATGAGCAGTTCTTC. Translated: CASSLQLAGSYNEQFF.

This chain joins TRBV19 and TRBJ2-3, with D perhaps matching TRBD1 (6 bases). CDR1 LNHDA and CDR2 SQIVND come from the germline V gene (reference sequence). Trimming took off 3 bases at V and 1 base at J, with 17 bases between the two ends. The CDR3 consists of 17 residues. The CDR3 nucleotides are TGTGCCAGTAGTATGGGCCGGACAGCCTTGGGCACAGATACGCAGTATTTT. Residues: CASSMGRTALGTDTQYF.

This clone was found a few times. The identical CDR3 is also encoded by other nucleotide sequences in the sample. This chain joins TRBV27 and TRBJ2-7; 11 nucleotides match TRBD2. CDR1 is MNHEY and CDR2 is SMNVEV in the germline V gene (reference sequence). J gave up 3 bases and V 5 bases, and 3 bases lay outside the gene matches. The CDR3 has 14 residues. CDR3 region: CASSPGLAVYEQYF. In DNA, the CDR3 is TGTGCCAGCAGTCCGGGACTAGCGGTCTACGAGCAGTACTTC.

This clone was seen a few times. The V and J genes are TRBV19 and TRBJ2-1; 9 positions agree with TRBD1. V lost 10 bases and J lost 4; bases outside the gene matches: 8. This CDR3 has 14 amino acids. Germline V gene lookup returns CDR1 LNHDA and CDR2 SQIVND (reference sequence). CDR3 amino acids: CATTTGGPYNEQFF. CDR3 DNA: TGTGCCACAACGACAGGGGGGCCATACAATGAGCAGTTCTTC.

The chain employs TRBV10-3 and TRBJ2-7, with D tentatively TRBD1 (6 bases). Germline CDR1 reads ENHRY; CDR2 reads SYGVKD. V dropped 11 bases and J dropped 2 bases, with 22 bases sitting between them. The CDR3 has 15 residues. The CDR3 nucleotides are TGTGCCGCCCGGGACACGGTTGCTGTACCCTACGAGCAGTACTTC. Amino acids: CAARDTVAVPYEQYF.

The J gene is TRBJ2-1, the V gene TRBV28; the D gene is possibly TRBD2 (6 bases). CDR1 is MDHEN, CDR2 SYDVKM, per germline. This CDR3 spans 13 amino acids. Trimming removed 5 bases from V and 6 bases from J, with 11 bases in between. As DNA, the CDR3 is TGTGCCAGCAGTAAGGGACTCATCAATGAGCAGTTCTTC. The encoded protein is CASSKGLINEQFF.

The rearrangement links TRBV7-2 to TRBJ1-1; D is perhaps TRBD1 (6 bases). The germline V and J ends were trimmed by 4 bases and 0 bases, with 21 bases remaining between them. Looked up from germline, CDR1 is SGHTA and CDR2 is FQGNSA. The CDR3 has 18 residues. CDR3 sequence (DNA): TGTGCCAGCAGCTCACAACCAACAGGGTTGGGGGTGAACACTGAAGCTTTCTTT. This sequence encodes CASSSQPTGLGVNTEAFF.